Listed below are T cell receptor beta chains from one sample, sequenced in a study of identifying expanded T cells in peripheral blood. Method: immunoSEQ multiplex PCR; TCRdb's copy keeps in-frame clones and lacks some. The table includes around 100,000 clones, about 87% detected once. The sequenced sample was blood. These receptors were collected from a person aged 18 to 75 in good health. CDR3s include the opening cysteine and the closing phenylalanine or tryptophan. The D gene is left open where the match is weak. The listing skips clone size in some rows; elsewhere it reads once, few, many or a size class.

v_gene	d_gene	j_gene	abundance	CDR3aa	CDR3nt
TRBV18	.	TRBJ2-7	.	CASSLPGSLSYEQYF	TGTGCCAGCTCACTCCCAGGGAGCCTTTCCTACGAGCAGTACTTC
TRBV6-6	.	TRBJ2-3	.	CASTRDPTDTQYF	TGTGCCAGCACTAGGGATCCCACAGATACGCAGTATTTT
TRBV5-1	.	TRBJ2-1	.	CASSLGGSSYNEQFF	TGCGCCAGCAGCTTGGGAGGGAGCTCCTACAATGAGCAGTTCTTC
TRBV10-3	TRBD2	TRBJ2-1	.	CAISESMGGGYNEQFF	TGTGCCATCAGTGAGTCGATGGGGGGAGGGTACAATGAGCAGTTCTTC
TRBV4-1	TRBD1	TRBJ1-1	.	CASSQGQGADTEAFF	TGCGCCAGCAGCCAAGGTCAGGGGGCGGACACTGAAGCTTTCTTT
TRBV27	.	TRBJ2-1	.	CASSLEGWGLFF	TGTGCCAGCAGTTTAGAGGGTTGGGGGTTGTTCTTC
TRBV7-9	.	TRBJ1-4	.	CASSRTNEKLFF	TGTGCCAGCAGCCGGACGAATGAAAAACTGTTTTTT
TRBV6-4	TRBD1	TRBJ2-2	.	CASSATGGNTGELFF	TGTGCCAGCAGTGCCACAGGGGGCAACACCGGGGAGCTGTTTTTT
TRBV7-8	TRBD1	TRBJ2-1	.	CASSRPTGANNEQFF	TGTGCCAGCAGTCGCCCGACAGGGGCAAACAATGAGCAGTTCTTC
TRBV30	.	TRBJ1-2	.	CAWSVRPLNYGYTF	TGTGCCTGGAGTGTGCGCCCGTTGAACTATGGCTACACCTTC
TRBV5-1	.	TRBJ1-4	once	CASSPGLDSEKLFF	TGCGCCAGCAGCCCGGGACTGGATTCTGAAAAACTGTTTTTT
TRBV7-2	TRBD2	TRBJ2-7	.	CASSLSSGRPGEQYF	TGTGCCAGCAGCTTGTCCAGCGGGAGGCCTGGCGAGCAGTACTTC
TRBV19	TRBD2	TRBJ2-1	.	CASTRSGAGGTNEQFF	TGTGCCAGTACTCGCTCGGGAGCGGGAGGTACCAATGAGCAGTTCTTC
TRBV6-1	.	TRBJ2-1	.	CASNNYNEQFF	TGTGCCAGCAACAACTACAATGAGCAGTTCTTC
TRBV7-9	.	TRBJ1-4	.	CASSFGGGPNEKLFF	TGTGCCAGCAGCTTTGGGGGTGGACCTAATGAAAAACTGTTTTTT
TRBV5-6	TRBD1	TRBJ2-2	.	CASSRGQTAELFF	TGTGCCAGCAGCCGGGGACAGACTGCGGAGCTGTTTTTT
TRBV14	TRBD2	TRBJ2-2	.	CASSRGTSGRARIGELFF	TGTGCCAGCAGCCGTGGGACTAGCGGGAGGGCCCGAATCGGGGAGCTGTTTTTT
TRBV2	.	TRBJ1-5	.	CASSEADSNQPQHF	TGTGCCAGCAGTGAAGCCGATAGCAATCAGCCCCAGCATTTT
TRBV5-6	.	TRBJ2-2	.	CASSGAGLSNTGELFF	TGTGCCAGCAGCGGGGCGGGACTCTCGAACACCGGGGAGCTGTTTTTT
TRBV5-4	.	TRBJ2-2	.	CASSGRLQNTGELFF	TGTGCCAGCAGCGGGCGACTACAGAACACCGGGGAGCTGTTTTTT
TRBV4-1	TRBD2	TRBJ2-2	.	CASSQVKRGLTGELFF	TGCGCCAGCAGCCAAGTCAAGCGGGGGTTGACCGGGGAGCTGTTTTTT
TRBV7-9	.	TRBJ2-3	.	CASSPQGADTQYF	TGTGCCAGCAGCCCACAGGGAGCAGATACGCAGTATTTT
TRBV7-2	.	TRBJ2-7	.	CASSPDPLAEQYF	TGTGCCAGCAGCCCCGACCCCCTGGCCGAGCAGTACTTC
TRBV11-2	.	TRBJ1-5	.	CASSLAGFSNQPQHF	TGTGCCAGCAGCTTAGCCGGTTTTAGCAATCAGCCCCAGCATTTT
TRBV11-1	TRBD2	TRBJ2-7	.	CASRRLAGAYEQYF	TGTGCCAGCCGGCGACTAGCGGGGGCCTACGAGCAGTACTTC
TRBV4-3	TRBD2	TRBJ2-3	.	CASSPLAGAADTQYF	TGCGCCAGCAGCCCCCTGGCGGGAGCAGCCGATACGCAGTATTTT
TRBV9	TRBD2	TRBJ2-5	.	CASSPRWATSGGARETQYF	TGTGCCAGCAGCCCTAGGTGGGCGACTAGCGGGGGGGCCAGAGAGACCCAGTACTTC
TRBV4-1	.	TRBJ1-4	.	CASSQVSTGIEKLFF	TGCGCCAGCAGCCAAGTGAGTACAGGGATTGAAAAACTGTTTTTT
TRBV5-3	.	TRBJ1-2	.	CARQDRAQGYTF	TGTGCCAGACAGGACAGAGCTCAGGGCTACACCTTC
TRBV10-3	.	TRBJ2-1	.	CAISDLGSRNGNEQFF	TGTGCCATCAGTGACCTGGGCTCAAGGAACGGTAATGAGCAGTTCTTC
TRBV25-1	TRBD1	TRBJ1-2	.	CAARSGGAGGYGYTF	TGTGCCGCGAGGTCAGGGGGCGCTGGGGGCTATGGCTACACCTTC
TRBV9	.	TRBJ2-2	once	CASSVALDTGELFF	TGTGCCAGCAGCGTAGCTCTGGACACCGGGGAGCTGTTTTTT
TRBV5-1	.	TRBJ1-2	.	CASSPGGIYGYTF	TGCGCCAGCAGCCCGGGCGGGATCTATGGCTACACCTTC
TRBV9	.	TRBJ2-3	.	CASSVVFGEDTQYF	TGTGCCAGCAGCGTAGTTTTCGGTGAAGATACGCAGTATTTT
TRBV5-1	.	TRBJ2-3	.	CASTPGAGVTTDTQYF	TGCGCCAGCACCCCGGGGGCGGGAGTAACCACAGATACGCAGTATTTT
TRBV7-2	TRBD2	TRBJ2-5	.	CASSPLAGVQETQYF	TGTGCCAGCAGCCCACTAGCGGGGGTGCAAGAGACCCAGTACTTC
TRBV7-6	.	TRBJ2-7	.	CASSLGATGLLYYEQYF	TGTGCCAGCAGCTTAGGAGCCACTGGACTACTATACTACGAGCAGTACTTC
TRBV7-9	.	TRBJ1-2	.	CASSLSGIATYGYTF	TGTGCCAGCAGCTTATCAGGGATAGCGACCTATGGCTACACCTTC
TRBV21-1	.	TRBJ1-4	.	CASSDPDLGEKLFF	TGTGCCAGCAGCGACCCCGACTTGGGTGAAAAACTGTTTTTT
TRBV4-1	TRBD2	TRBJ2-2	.	CASSQPLSGRRGTGELFF	TGCGCCAGCAGCCAACCCCTAAGCGGGAGGCGGGGGACCGGGGAGCTGTTTTTT
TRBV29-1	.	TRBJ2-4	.	CSGARQGPAKNIQYF	TGCAGCGGGGCTCGTCAGGGGCCGGCCAAAAACATTCAGTACTTC
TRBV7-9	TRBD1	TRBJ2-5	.	CASSIGQGARETQYF	TGTGCCAGCAGCATCGGACAGGGGGCAAGAGAGACCCAGTACTTC